This TCR beta chain derives from a study of T-cell memory formation after mild COVID-19. Study-level results: CD4+ contracting clones were mainly CM and EM; CD8+ ones, EMRA. Specificity for SARS-CoV-2 was not confirmed among the second-wave clones peaking on day 37.

V dropped 3 bases and J dropped 0 bases, with 15 bases sitting between them. The CDR3 is 18 residues long. Germline loops: CDR1 ENHRY, CDR2 SYGVKD. With regard to this clonotype: Its target is unknown.

Via MiXCR, TCRdb re-called the 5' RACE reads, giving one row per CDR3 protein. The sample holds around 440,000 distinct CDR3 sequences, approximately 18% seen once. The rearrangement uses TRBV10-3 and TRBJ2-6; tentatively, D is TRBD1 (6 bases). The TCR was taken from an adult woman who had mild COVID-19 (a few samples of this study predate the infection). Cell type and time point are not known. Material for sequencing was PBMCs or a T cell subset sorted from them (not recorded which). The DNA for the CDR3 is TGTGCCATCAGTGACCCAGGGGTCCTAAGCTCTGGGGCCAACGTCCTGACTTTC. It specifies CAISDPGVLSSGANVLTF.